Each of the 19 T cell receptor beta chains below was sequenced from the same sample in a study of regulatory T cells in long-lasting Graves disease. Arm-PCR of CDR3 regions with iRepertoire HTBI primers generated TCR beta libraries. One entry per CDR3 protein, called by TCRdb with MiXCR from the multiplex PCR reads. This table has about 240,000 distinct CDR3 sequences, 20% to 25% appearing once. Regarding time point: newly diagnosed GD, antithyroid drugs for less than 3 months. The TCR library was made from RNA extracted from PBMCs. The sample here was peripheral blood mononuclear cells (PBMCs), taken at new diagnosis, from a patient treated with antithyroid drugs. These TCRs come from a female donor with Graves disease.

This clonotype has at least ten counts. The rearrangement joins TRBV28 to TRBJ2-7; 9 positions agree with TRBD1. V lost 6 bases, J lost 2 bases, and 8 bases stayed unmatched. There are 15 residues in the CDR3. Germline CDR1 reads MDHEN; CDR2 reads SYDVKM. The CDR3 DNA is TGTGCCAGCAGGGGTTCGGGACAGGGTCCCTACGAGCAGTACTTC. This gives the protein CASRGSGQGPYEQYF.

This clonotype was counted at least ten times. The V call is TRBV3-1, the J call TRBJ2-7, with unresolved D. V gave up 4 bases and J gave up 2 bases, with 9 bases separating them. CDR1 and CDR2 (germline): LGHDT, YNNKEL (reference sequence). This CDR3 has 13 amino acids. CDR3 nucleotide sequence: TGTGCCAGCAGCCCTTCCCCCGCCTACGAGCAGTACTTC. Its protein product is CASSPSPAYEQYF.

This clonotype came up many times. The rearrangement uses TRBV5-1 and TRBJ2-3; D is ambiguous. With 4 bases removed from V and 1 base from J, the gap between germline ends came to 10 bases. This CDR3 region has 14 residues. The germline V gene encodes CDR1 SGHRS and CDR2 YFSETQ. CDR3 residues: CASSTEWGTDTQYF. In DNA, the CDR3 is TGCGCCAGCAGCACCGAGTGGGGCACAGATACGCAGTATTTT. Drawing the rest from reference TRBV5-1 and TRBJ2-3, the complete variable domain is KAGVTQTPRYLIKTRGQQVTLSCSPISGHRSVSWYQQTPGQGLQFLFEYFSETQRNKGNFPGRFSGRQFSNSRSEMNVSTLELGDSALYLCASSTEWGTDTQYFGPGTRLTVL.

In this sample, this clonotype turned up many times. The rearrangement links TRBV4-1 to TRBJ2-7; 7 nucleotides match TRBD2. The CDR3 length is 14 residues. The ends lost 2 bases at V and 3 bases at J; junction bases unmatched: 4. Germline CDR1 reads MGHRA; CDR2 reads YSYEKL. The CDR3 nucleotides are TGCGCCAGCAGCCAAAACCGGGGGGACTACGAGCAGTACTTC. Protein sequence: CASSQNRGDYEQYF.

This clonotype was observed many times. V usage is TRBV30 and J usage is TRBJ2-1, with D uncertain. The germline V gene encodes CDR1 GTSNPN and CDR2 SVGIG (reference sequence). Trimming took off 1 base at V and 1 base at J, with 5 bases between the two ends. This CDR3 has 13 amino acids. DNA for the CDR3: TGTGCCTGGAGTGAACAGTCCTACAATGAGCAGTTCTTC. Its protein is CAWSEQSYNEQFF.

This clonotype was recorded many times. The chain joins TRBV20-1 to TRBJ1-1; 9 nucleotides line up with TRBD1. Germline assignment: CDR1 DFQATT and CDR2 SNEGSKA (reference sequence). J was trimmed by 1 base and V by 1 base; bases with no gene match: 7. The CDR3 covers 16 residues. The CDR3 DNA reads TGCAGTGCTAGAGTCGGACAGGGGCTCGGGAACACTGAAGCTTTCTTT. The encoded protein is CSARVGQGLGNTEAFF.

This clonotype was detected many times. The DNA for the CDR3 is TGCGCCAGCAGCTCAATCGACATACCAGAGACCCAGTACTTC. This encodes CASSSIDIPETQYF. The chain has TRBV5-1 and TRBJ2-5; D ambiguous. V was clipped by 3 bases and J by 4 bases, with 13 bases between them. The CDR3 has 14 residues. CDR1 SGHRS and CDR2 YFSETQ come from the germline V gene.

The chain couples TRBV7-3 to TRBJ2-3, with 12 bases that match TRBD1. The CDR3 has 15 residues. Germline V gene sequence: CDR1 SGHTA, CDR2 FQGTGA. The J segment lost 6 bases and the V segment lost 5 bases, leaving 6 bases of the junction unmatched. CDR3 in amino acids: CASSGGTGGEDTQYF. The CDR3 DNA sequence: TGTGCCAGCAGCGGGGGGACAGGGGGCGAGGATACGCAGTATTTT.

This CDR3 reads CASSLAGGSPLHF. The CDR3 nucleotides are TGTGCCAGCAGCTTGGCAGGGGGATCACCCCTCCACTTT. The V gene is TRBV7-9, the J gene TRBJ1-6; 7 bases align to TRBD1. From germline, CDR1 is SEHNR and CDR2 FQNEAQ (reference sequence). CDR3 length: 13 residues. V trimming: 3 bases; J trimming: 10 bases; junction bases outside the gene matches: 3.

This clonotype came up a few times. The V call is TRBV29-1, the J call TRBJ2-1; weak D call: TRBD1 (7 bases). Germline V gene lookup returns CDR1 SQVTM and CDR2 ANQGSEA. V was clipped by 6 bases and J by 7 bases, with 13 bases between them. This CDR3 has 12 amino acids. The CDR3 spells CSVGQGGNEQFF. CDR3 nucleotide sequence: TGCAGCGTGGGGCAGGGGGGTAATGAGCAGTTCTTC.

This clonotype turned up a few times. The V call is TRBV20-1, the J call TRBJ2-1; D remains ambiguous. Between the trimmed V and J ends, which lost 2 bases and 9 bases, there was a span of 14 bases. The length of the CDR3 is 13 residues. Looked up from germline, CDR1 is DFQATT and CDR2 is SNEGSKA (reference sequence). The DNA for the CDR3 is TGCAGTGCTAGAATAGCCGGCCAAACTGAGCAGTTCTTC. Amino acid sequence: CSARIAGQTEQFF.

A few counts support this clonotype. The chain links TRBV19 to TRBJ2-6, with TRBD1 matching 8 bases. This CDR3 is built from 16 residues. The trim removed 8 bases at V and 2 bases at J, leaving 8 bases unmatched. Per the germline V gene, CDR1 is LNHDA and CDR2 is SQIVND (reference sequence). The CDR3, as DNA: TGTGCCAGTTCCGACAGGGGCTTTACTGGGGCCAACGTCCTGACTTTC. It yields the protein CASSDRGFTGANVLTF.

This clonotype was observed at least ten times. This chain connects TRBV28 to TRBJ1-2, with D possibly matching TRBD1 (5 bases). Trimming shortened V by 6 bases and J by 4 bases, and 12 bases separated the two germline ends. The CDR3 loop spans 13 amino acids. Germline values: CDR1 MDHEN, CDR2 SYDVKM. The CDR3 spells CASSPRGGYGYTF. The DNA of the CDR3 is TGTGCCAGCAGCCCGAGGGGTGGCTATGGCTACACCTTC.

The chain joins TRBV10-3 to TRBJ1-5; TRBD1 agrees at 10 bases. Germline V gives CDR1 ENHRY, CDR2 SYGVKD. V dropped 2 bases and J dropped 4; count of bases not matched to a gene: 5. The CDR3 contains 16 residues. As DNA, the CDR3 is TGTGCCATCAGTGAGCGACAGGGGGCGAGGAATCAGCCCCAGCATTTT. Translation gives CAISERQGARNQPQHF.

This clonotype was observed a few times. The CDR3 loop reads CASSLGVSANYGYTF. CDR3 DNA sequence: TGTGCCAGCAGCTTGGGAGTCTCAGCGAACTATGGCTACACCTTC. The chain combines TRBV5-5 with TRBJ1-2; D unresolved. V was trimmed by 0 bases and J by 2 bases, leaving 11 bases between them. The CDR3 runs 15 residues. The germline V gene has CDR1 SGHKS and CDR2 YYEKEE (reference sequence).

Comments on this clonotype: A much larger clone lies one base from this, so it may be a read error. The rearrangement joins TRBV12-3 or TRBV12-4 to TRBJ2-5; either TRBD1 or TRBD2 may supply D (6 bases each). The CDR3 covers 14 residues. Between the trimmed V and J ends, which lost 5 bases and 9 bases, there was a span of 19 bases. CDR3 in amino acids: CASSPSYAGEAQYF. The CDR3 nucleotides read TGTGCCAGCAGTCCTAGCTATGCAGGGGAGGCCCAGTACTTC.

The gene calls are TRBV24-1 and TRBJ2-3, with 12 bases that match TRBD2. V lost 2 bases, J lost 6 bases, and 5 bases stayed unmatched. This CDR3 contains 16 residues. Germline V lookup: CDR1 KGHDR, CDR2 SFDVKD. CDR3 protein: CATSDSLAGGRDTQYF. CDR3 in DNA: TGTGCCACCAGTGATTCACTAGCGGGGGGACGGGATACGCAGTATTTT.

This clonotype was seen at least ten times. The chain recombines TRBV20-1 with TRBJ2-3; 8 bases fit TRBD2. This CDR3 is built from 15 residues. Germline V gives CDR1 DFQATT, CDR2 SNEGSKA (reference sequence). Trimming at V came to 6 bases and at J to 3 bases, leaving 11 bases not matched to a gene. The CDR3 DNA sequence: TGCAGTGCCATCAATCTGGGACTAGTTACAGATACGCAGTATTTT. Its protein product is CSAINLGLVTDTQYF.

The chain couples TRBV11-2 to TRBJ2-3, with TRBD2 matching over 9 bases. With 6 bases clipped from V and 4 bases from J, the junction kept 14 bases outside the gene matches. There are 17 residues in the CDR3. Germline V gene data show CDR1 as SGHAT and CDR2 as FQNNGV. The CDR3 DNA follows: TGTGCCAGCAGTTCGAGCGGGAGGCACCTAAGGTCAGATACGCAGTATTTT. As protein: CASSSSGRHLRSDTQYF.